A single sample is the source of the 25 T cell receptor beta chains below, sequenced in a study of T cells after yellow fever vaccination. A single record per CDR3 protein comes from TCRdb applying MiXCR to the 5' RACE reads. The table has around 260,000 distinct CDR3 sequences, about 5.2% seen once. The input for sequencing was CD4+ T cells sorted from PBMCs, taken on the day of the yellow fever booster vaccination. Source of these receptors: a man aged 18-30 years who received the YFV17D yellow fever vaccine.

Only a few counts were recorded for this clonotype. This chain uses TRBV20-1 with TRBJ2-1, with D possibly being TRBD2 (6 bases). This CDR3 is 15 amino acids long. The V gene lost 3 bases and the J gene lost 6 bases, with 18 bases spanning the gap. The germline gives CDR1 DFQATT, CDR2 SNEGSKA (reference sequence). As DNA, the CDR3 is TGCAGTGCTAGTCGGGGTTCGGGGGTCAGCAATGAGCAGTTCTTC. Residues: CSASRGSGVSNEQFF.

This clonotype was seen ten or more times. The chain couples TRBV5-1 to TRBJ1-1, with D unresolved. The germline V gene has CDR1 SGHRS and CDR2 YFSETQ. V gave up 4 bases and J gave up 5 bases, with 12 bases separating them. The length of the CDR3 is 13 residues. CDR3 protein: CASSPTTGTEAFF. CDR3 sequence (DNA): TGCGCCAGCAGCCCCACGACTGGTACTGAAGCTTTCTTT.

This clonotype showed up many times. The CDR3 reads CASSPTQLPNTEAFF. The CDR3 DNA follows: TGTGCCAGCTCACCGACGCAACTGCCAAACACTGAAGCTTTCTTT. V and J are TRBV18 and TRBJ1-1; D unresolved. The CDR3 is made up of 15 amino acids. CDR1 is KGHSH, CDR2 LQKENI, per germline. The V and J ends lost 3 bases and 2 bases respectively, with 13 bases between them.

This clonotype was observed a handful of times. The rearrangement links TRBV5-6 to TRBJ2-2, with 7 bases lining up with TRBD1. In germline, CDR1 is SGHDT, CDR2 YYEEEE. With 4 bases clipped from V and 4 bases from J, the junction kept 7 bases outside the gene matches. The CDR3 sequence is 15 residues long. The CDR3 loop is CASSVEGAVTGELFF. The CDR3 DNA reads TGTGCCAGCAGCGTCGAGGGGGCGGTCACCGGGGAGCTGTTTTTT.

This clonotype was observed a few times. V and J are TRBV20-1 and TRBJ2-3, with TRBD1 matching 7 bases. The CDR3 is made up of 13 amino acids. V dropped 5 bases and J dropped 5; count of bases not matched to a gene: 7. Germline lookup yields CDR1 DFQATT and CDR2 SNEGSKA (reference sequence). In DNA form, the CDR3 reads TGCAGTGCTGAGGACAGGTTGAAAGATACGCAGTATTTT. Translation gives CSAEDRLKDTQYF.

The chain is built from TRBV7-2 and TRBJ2-5, with TRBD1 matching over 7 bases. The J segment lost 6 bases and the V segment lost 5 bases, leaving 6 bases of the junction unmatched. CDR1 and CDR2 (germline): SGHTA, FQGNSA. This CDR3 is built from 13 residues. CDR3 region: CASSDRESKTQYF. CDR3 coding DNA: TGTGCCAGCAGCGACAGGGAGTCGAAGACCCAGTACTTC.

The sample holds many counts of this clonotype. The V call is TRBV6-1, the J call TRBJ1-1, with TRBD1 matching over 9 bases. Trimming at V came to 1 base and at J to 9 bases, leaving 6 bases not matched to a gene. The CDR3 totals 14 residues. CDR1 MNHNS and CDR2 SASEGT come from the germline V gene. The CDR3 DNA reads as TGTGCCAGCAGTGAAGGTCCGGGACAGGGTAAAGCTTTCTTT. Translated, it gives CASSEGPGQGKAFF.

This clonotype was counted a few times. The V and J genes are TRBV18 and TRBJ2-4; D might be TRBD1 (5 bases). Per germline, CDR1 KGHSH and CDR2 LQKENI. Trimming took 3 bases from V and 0 from J, leaving 15 bases between them. The CDR3 is 17 amino acids. The CDR3 is CASSPVAGPGAKNIQYF. CDR3 bases: TGTGCCAGCTCACCGGTTGCAGGGCCAGGAGCCAAAAACATTCAGTACTTC.

The chain uses TRBV5-5 and TRBJ2-5; 7 nucleotides align to TRBD2. Trimming took 4 bases from V and 5 from J; bases not matched to a gene: 11. The length of the CDR3 is 15 residues. Germline V gene data show CDR1 as SGHKS and CDR2 as YYEKEE (reference sequence). CDR3 coding DNA: TGTGCCAGCAGCCCGGGCTGGGGGGGAGAGGAGACCCAGTACTTC. This translates into CASSPGWGGEETQYF.

This clonotype was detected a few times. The chain joins TRBV9 to TRBJ2-3; no definite D call. This CDR3 has 13 amino acids. V lost 9 bases, J lost 0 bases, and 11 bases lay in between. The germline V gene has CDR1 SGDLS and CDR2 YYNGEE. CDR3 in DNA: TGTGCCACGAACCGGGTTAGCACAGATACGCAGTATTTT. Translated, it gives CATNRVSTDTQYF.

This clonotype was detected many times. The chain combines TRBV4-1 with TRBJ2-5; 9 bases align to TRBD2. The CDR3 has 15 residues. After removal of 6 bases from V and 1 base from J, the junction contained 6 bases not matched to a gene. CDR1 is MGHRA and CDR2 is YSYEKL in the germline V gene. The CDR3 DNA follows: TGCGCCAGCAGGTCTAGCGGGGCTCGCCAAGAGACCCAGTACTTC. Protein: CASRSSGARQETQYF.

This clonotype was seen a handful of times. This chain uses TRBV18 with TRBJ2-7; D unclear. The CDR3 is 13 amino acids. V was pared by 1 base and J by 9 bases, with 13 bases between. Germline CDR1 KGHSH, CDR2 LQKENI. The CDR3 reads CASSPLGRGGQYV. The CDR3 region has the DNA TGTGCCAGCTCACCACTTGGGCGCGGTGGGCAGTACGTC.

The J gene is TRBJ2-7, the V gene TRBV5-1; D gene unclear. Per germline, CDR1 SGHRS and CDR2 YFSETQ. Trimming took 1 base from V and 0 from J, leaving 8 bases between them. This CDR3 is 14 amino acids long. DNA of the CDR3: TGCGCCAGCAGCTTGAATGCCCGCTCCTACGAGCAGTACTTC. Protein product: CASSLNARSYEQYF.

This clonotype was seen repeatedly, ten times or more. The rearrangement uses TRBV10-3 and TRBJ2-3; D gene ambiguous. Germline V gene sequence: CDR1 ENHRY, CDR2 SYGVKD. The ends were cut back, 3 bases at V and 0 bases at J, with 4 bases in the middle. CDR3 length equals 13 residues. CDR3 bases: TGTGCCATCAGTGAAAGGAGCACAGATACGCAGTATTTT. Translated: CAISERSTDTQYF.

The CDR3 reads CASSPVPSGANVLTF. The CDR3, as DNA: TGCGCCAGCAGCCCAGTACCTTCTGGGGCCAACGTCCTGACTTTC. The chain has TRBV5-1 and TRBJ2-6, with unresolved D. This CDR3 contains 15 residues. V was trimmed by 4 bases and J by 1 base, leaving 9 bases between them. Germline-derived CDR1 and CDR2 are SGHRS and YFSETQ.

This clonotype was seen ten or more times. Mismatch with germline at one junction end may stem from a read error. The chain carries TRBV7-9 and TRBJ2-5; tentatively, D is TRBD1 (5 bases). CDR1 and CDR2 from the germline V gene are SEHNR and FQNEAQ (reference sequence). The CDR3 runs 11 residues. CDR3: CASSLVTEERF. Here the CDR3 DNA reads TGTGCCAGCAGCTTAGTGACAGAGGAGCGCTTC.

This clonotype was recorded at least ten times. The rearrangement links TRBV5-1 to TRBJ2-5; D remains unclear. V lost 1 base to trimming and J lost 2 bases, with 9 bases between them. Germline assignment: CDR1 SGHRS and CDR2 YFSETQ. The CDR3 has 14 residues. The CDR3 nucleotides read TGCGCCAGCAGCTTGTTTTCAATTCAAGAGACCCAGTACTTC. Protein: CASSLFSIQETQYF.

CDR3 residues: CASSNTGDHEQYF. For the CDR3, the DNA is TGTGCCAGCAGTAACACAGGGGACCACGAGCAGTACTTC. The chain has TRBV5-5 and TRBJ2-7; TRBD1 matches 7 bases. The CDR3 extends over 13 amino acids. Per germline, CDR1 SGHKS and CDR2 YYEKEE (reference sequence). V shed 5 bases, J shed 5 bases, and the junction held 7 bases outside the gene matches.

V is TRBV12-3 or TRBV12-4 and J is TRBJ2-2; tentatively, D is TRBD1 (5 bases). The CDR3 spans 19 residues. Trimming took off 3 bases at V and 2 bases at J, with 22 bases between the two ends. CDR3 loop: CASSLLSGKRSLNTGELFF. CDR3 nucleotide sequence: TGTGCCAGCAGTTTGTTGTCAGGGAAAAGATCCCTAAACACCGGGGAGCTGTTTTTT.

This clonotype was counted only a few times. V and J are TRBV11-2 and TRBJ1-1; tentatively, D is TRBD1 (5 bases). Looked up from germline, CDR1 is SGHAT and CDR2 is FQNNGV. Trimming stripped 6 bases from V and 1 base from J, with 9 bases between. The CDR3 sequence is 13 residues long. CDR3 bases: TGTGCCAGCAGACTGGGGGAGAACACTGAAGCTTTCTTT. Its protein is CASRLGENTEAFF.

There are a few counts of this clonotype. The chain is built from TRBV2 and TRBJ2-1, with TRBD2 identical over 7 bases. The V gene end was trimmed by 8 bases and the J gene end by 4 bases; junction bases not matched to a gene: 5. Germline lookup yields CDR1 SNHLY and CDR2 FYNNEI. This CDR3 comprises 13 residues. The CDR3 DNA follows: TGTGCCAGCGGGGGGGAAGGATACAATGAGCAGTTCTTC. Translated, it gives CASGGEGYNEQFF.

The J gene is TRBJ2-5, the V gene TRBV5-1, with a tentative D call TRBD1 (5 bases). The germline gives CDR1 SGHRS, CDR2 YFSETQ. This CDR3 has 14 amino acids. V lost 0 bases and J lost 4, with 10 bases in between. DNA of the CDR3: TGCGCCAGCAGCTTGGACAGGATAACAGAGACCCAGTACTTC. Translating it yields CASSLDRITETQYF.

This clonotype was counted a few times. The chain recombines TRBV4-1 with TRBJ2-4; possible D gene TRBD1, 6 bases. This CDR3 comprises 17 residues. The V end was cut by 4 bases, the J end by 6 bases, with 22 bases between. Germline CDR1 and CDR2: MGHRA and YSYEKL. CDR3 coding DNA: TGCGCCAGCAGCCTCCAGCTTGTGGTCTCCAGGGGAAACATTCAGTACTTC. This gives the protein CASSLQLVVSRGNIQYF.

V usage is TRBV2 and J usage is TRBJ2-6, with D possibly being TRBD1 or TRBD2 (5 bases each). This CDR3 has 17 amino acids. The germline V gene has CDR1 SNHLY and CDR2 FYNNEI. Trimming left V 2 bases short and J 0 bases short, with 11 bases between. This CDR3 is CASSEWDLGSGANVLTF. CDR3 coding DNA: TGTGCCAGCAGTGAATGGGACCTTGGCTCTGGGGCCAACGTCCTGACTTTC.

This clonotype was counted ten times or more. The chain couples TRBV4-3 to TRBJ2-7, with 9 bases fitting TRBD1. Germline CDR1 and CDR2: LGHNA and YSLEER. The junction had 10 bases not matched to a gene; V was cut back by 4 bases and J by 3 bases. The CDR3 is made up of 16 amino acids. The CDR3 sequence is CASSPISLDRGYEQYF. Here the CDR3 DNA reads TGCGCCAGCAGCCCCATCTCATTGGACAGGGGCTACGAGCAGTACTTC.